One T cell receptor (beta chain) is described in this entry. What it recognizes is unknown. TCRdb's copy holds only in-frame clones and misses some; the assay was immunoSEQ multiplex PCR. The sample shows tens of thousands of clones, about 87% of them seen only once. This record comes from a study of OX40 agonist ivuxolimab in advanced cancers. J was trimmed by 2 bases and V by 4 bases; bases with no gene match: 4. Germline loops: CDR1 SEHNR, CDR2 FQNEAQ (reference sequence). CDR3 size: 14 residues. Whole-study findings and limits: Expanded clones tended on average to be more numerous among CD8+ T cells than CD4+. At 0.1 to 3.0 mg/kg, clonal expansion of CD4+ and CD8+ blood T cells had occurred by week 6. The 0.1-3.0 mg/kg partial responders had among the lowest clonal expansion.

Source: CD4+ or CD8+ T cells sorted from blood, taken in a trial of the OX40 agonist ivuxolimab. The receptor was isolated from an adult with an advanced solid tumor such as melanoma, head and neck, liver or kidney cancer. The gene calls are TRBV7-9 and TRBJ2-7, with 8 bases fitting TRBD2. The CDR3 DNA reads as TGTGCCAGCAGCTCCGGGACTAGGGCCTACGAGCAGTACTTC. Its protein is CASSSGTRAYEQYF.